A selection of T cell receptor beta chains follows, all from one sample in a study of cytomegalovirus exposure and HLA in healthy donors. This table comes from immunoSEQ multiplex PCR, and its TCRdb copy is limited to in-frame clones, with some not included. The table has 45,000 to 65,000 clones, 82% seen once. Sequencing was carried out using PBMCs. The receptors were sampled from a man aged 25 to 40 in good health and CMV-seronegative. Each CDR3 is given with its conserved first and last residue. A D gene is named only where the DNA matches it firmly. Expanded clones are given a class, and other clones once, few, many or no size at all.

DNA: TGTGCCTGGAGTACCATCGGACAGGGGACCGGGGAGCTGTTTTTT
CDR3: CAWSTIGQGTGELFF
D: TRBD1
size: -
V: TRBV30
J: TRBJ2-2

DNA: TGTGCCAGCGGGGCGGGGGTGTCCTACGAGCAGTACTTC
CDR3: CASGAGVSYEQYF
D: TRBD2
size: -
V: TRBV11-2
J: TRBJ2-7

DNA: TGTGCCAGCAGCCTAGGAGCAGACAGGGCCTACCGAAGCACAGATACGCAGTATTTT
CDR3: CASSLGADRAYRSTDTQYF
D: TRBD1
size: -
V: TRBV7-9
J: TRBJ2-3

DNA: TGTGCCAGCAGTCCTCAGGGGAGCAATCAGCCCCAGCATTTT
CDR3: CASSPQGSNQPQHF
D: -
size: -
V: TRBV27
J: TRBJ1-5

DNA: TGTGCCAGCTCCTTCACTGGGGGCTGGGGGCAAGAGACCCAGTACTTC
CDR3: CASSFTGGWGQETQYF
D: -
size: -
V: TRBV6-6
J: TRBJ2-5

DNA: TGTGCCAGCAGTGAAAAGTATTTGGAGGTTCTAAATGAGCAGTTCTTC
CDR3: CASSEKYLEVLNEQFF
D: -
size: -
V: TRBV6-1
J: TRBJ2-1

DNA: TGCAGCCCAATCGGAGGGGAAGGGGTCAATTCACCCCTCCACTTT
CDR3: CSPIGGEGVNSPLHF
D: -
size: -
V: TRBV29-1
J: TRBJ1-6

DNA: TGTGCCAGCAGTTTGACAGGGCGCTATGGCTACACCTTC
CDR3: CASSLTGRYGYTF
D: TRBD1
size: -
V: TRBV28
J: TRBJ1-2

DNA: TGTGCCAGCAGCCAAGGTGCCGGGACAGGGAACACTGAAGCTTTCTTT
CDR3: CASSQGAGTGNTEAFF
D: TRBD1
size: -
V: TRBV4-2
J: TRBJ1-1

DNA: TGCGCCAGCAGCCAACTTACAGAGAACACTGAAGCTTTCTTT
CDR3: CASSQLTENTEAFF
D: -
size: -
V: TRBV4-1
J: TRBJ1-1

DNA: TGCGCCAGCAGCCAAGGACTAGCGGCAAATGAGCAGTTCTTC
CDR3: CASSQGLAANEQFF
D: TRBD2
size: -
V: TRBV4-3
J: TRBJ2-1

DNA: TGTGCCAGCAGCCAATCCGGCAGGGTGACGTCTGAAGCTTTCTTT
CDR3: CASSQSGRVTSEAFF
D: -
size: -
V: TRBV14
J: TRBJ1-1

DNA: TGTGCCATCAGTGGACAGGAGTGGCGGGAGCAGTACTTC
CDR3: CAISGQEWREQYF
D: -
size: -
V: TRBV10-3
J: TRBJ2-7

DNA: TGTGCCTGGAGTGTACCCCCAGCGGGGGGCAGCGGGCAGTTCTTC
CDR3: CAWSVPPAGGSGQFF
D: TRBD2
size: -
V: TRBV30
J: TRBJ2-1

DNA: TGTGCCACCAGCAGCAAAGAGGTCCCATATGGCTACACCTTC
CDR3: CATSSKEVPYGYTF
D: -
size: few
V: TRBV15
J: TRBJ1-2

DNA: TGTGCCAGCAGCCAGTCGCGGAGGCGATTCAATGGAAACACCATATATTTT
CDR3: CASSQSRRRFNGNTIYF
D: -
size: -
V: TRBV13
J: TRBJ1-3

DNA: TGCGCCAGCAGCCAAGAACCCGGGAGGGGCGGGGAGCTGTTTTTT
CDR3: CASSQEPGRGGELFF
D: TRBD2
size: -
V: TRBV4-3
J: TRBJ2-2

DNA: TGTGCCACCAGCAGACGACTAGCGGGAGGGTACAATGAGCAGTTCTTC
CDR3: CATSRRLAGGYNEQFF
D: TRBD2
size: -
V: TRBV15
J: TRBJ2-1

DNA: TGTGCCAGCACCATGACAGGGGCCAGCTCCTACGAGCAGTACTTC
CDR3: CASTMTGASSYEQYF
D: TRBD1
size: -
V: TRBV6-1
J: TRBJ2-7

DNA: TGTGCCAGCAGCTCCCAGGGTTCTCACCAAGAGACCCAGTACTTC
CDR3: CASSSQGSHQETQYF
D: -
size: -
V: TRBV7-2
J: TRBJ2-5

DNA: TGTGCCTGGAGTGTACTGGAACTAGCGGGAAGGTTAGATACGCAGTATTTT
CDR3: CAWSVLELAGRLDTQYF
D: TRBD2
size: -
V: TRBV30
J: TRBJ2-3

DNA: TGCGCCAGCAGCTTGGCCGGACAGTCCTACAATGAGCAGTTCTTC
CDR3: CASSLAGQSYNEQFF
D: -
size: -
V: TRBV5-1
J: TRBJ2-1

DNA: TGTGCCAGCAGTACCGGGACTAGGGGGCCAGATACGCAGTATTTT
CDR3: CASSTGTRGPDTQYF
D: -
size: -
V: TRBV6-5
J: TRBJ2-3

DNA: TGTGCCAGCAGTAAGGACAGGGGGTACGGGACCCTCCACTTT
CDR3: CASSKDRGYGTLHF
D: TRBD1
size: -
V: TRBV6-5
J: TRBJ1-6

DNA: TGTGCCAGCGCGGGATCGAACACTGAAGCTTTCTTT
CDR3: CASAGSNTEAFF
D: -
size: -
V: TRBV2
J: TRBJ1-1

DNA: TGTGCCAGCACCCCGGGATCCATTCGGGAGACCCAGTACTTC
CDR3: CASTPGSIRETQYF
D: -
size: -
V: TRBV7-6
J: TRBJ2-5

DNA: TGTGCCAGCAGTGAGGGGGGGTACGAGCAGTACTTC
CDR3: CASSEGGYEQYF
D: -
size: -
V: TRBV28
J: TRBJ2-7

DNA: TGCGCCAGCAGCTCCCAGGGGGGCGGGGGGGCCCGTACCTACAATGAGCAGTTCTTC
CDR3: CASSSQGGGGARTYNEQFF
D: TRBD2
size: -
V: TRBV5-1
J: TRBJ2-1

DNA: TGTGCCAGCAGCCCGGGGAAGGACAATGAGCAGTTCTTC
CDR3: CASSPGKDNEQFF
D: -
size: -
V: TRBV14
J: TRBJ2-1

DNA: TGTGCCAGCAGCTTGGGGGGGGGAGCTATCTCCTACGAGCAGTACTTC
CDR3: CASSLGGGAISYEQYF
D: TRBD2
size: -
V: TRBV5-4
J: TRBJ2-7

DNA: TGTGCCAGCAGCTTAGAGGGACAGGGGGCTGGCTACACCTTC
CDR3: CASSLEGQGAGYTF
D: TRBD1
size: -
V: TRBV7-3
J: TRBJ1-2

DNA: TGTGCCAGCAGCTTAAGCGGGGCGTCCTACAATGAGCAGTTCTTC
CDR3: CASSLSGASYNEQFF
D: -
size: few
V: TRBV7-3
J: TRBJ2-1

DNA: TGTGCCAGTAGTATGAGGCTTGGACTTACGGAAGATACGCAGTATTTT
CDR3: CASSMRLGLTEDTQYF
D: -
size: -
V: TRBV19
J: TRBJ2-3

DNA: TGTGCCAGCAGTGTCGACAGGGGCTATGGCTACACCTTC
CDR3: CASSVDRGYGYTF
D: TRBD1
size: -
V: TRBV6-1
J: TRBJ1-2

DNA: TGTGCCAGCAGCCCCCTGACAGGGGCGTCTTCACCCCTCCACTTT
CDR3: CASSPLTGASSPLHF
D: TRBD1
size: -
V: TRBV5-6
J: TRBJ1-6

DNA: TGCGCCAGCAGCCAAGTGGGGCTCCCTTCCTATGGCTACACCTTC
CDR3: CASSQVGLPSYGYTF
D: -
size: -
V: TRBV4-1
J: TRBJ1-2

DNA: TGTGCCAGCATCAAGGGACAGGGGAGCTCCTACGAGCAGTACTTC
CDR3: CASIKGQGSSYEQYF
D: TRBD1
size: -
V: TRBV5-8
J: TRBJ2-7

DNA: TGTGCCTGGAGTGTAGGTACGGGCTACAATGAGCAGTTCTTC
CDR3: CAWSVGTGYNEQFF
D: -
size: -
V: TRBV30
J: TRBJ2-1

DNA: TGTGCCAGCAGTGAACTAGCGGGGGGCACCGGGGAGCTGTTTTTT
CDR3: CASSELAGGTGELFF
D: TRBD2
size: -
V: TRBV6-1
J: TRBJ2-2

DNA: TGTGCCATCAGTGAGAACAGAGAAGAAAAACTGTTTTTT
CDR3: CAISENREEKLFF
D: -
size: -
V: TRBV10-3
J: TRBJ1-4

DNA: TGTGCCAGCAGCAAGACAGGGACCTCTGGAAACACCATATATTTT
CDR3: CASSKTGTSGNTIYF
D: TRBD1
size: -
V: TRBV14
J: TRBJ1-3

DNA: TGCAGCGCCGAGTCACCAGGTCTGGAGACCCAGTACTTC
CDR3: CSAESPGLETQYF
D: -
size: -
V: TRBV29-1
J: TRBJ2-5

DNA: TGTGCCTGGGATAGCAGAGGTTACAATGAGCAGTTCTTC
CDR3: CAWDSRGYNEQFF
D: -
size: -
V: TRBV30
J: TRBJ2-1

DNA: TGTGCCAGCTCACCAGGACAGGCGGAGTATGGCTACACCTTC
CDR3: CASSPGQAEYGYTF
D: TRBD1
size: -
V: TRBV18
J: TRBJ1-2

DNA: TGTGCCAGCAGTCCCCGAGAGACCCAGTACTTC
CDR3: CASSPRETQYF
D: -
size: -
V: TRBV6-6
J: TRBJ2-5

DNA: TGTGCCAGCAGGGACAGGGGGCTCGGGACTGAAGCTTTCTTT
CDR3: CASRDRGLGTEAFF
D: TRBD1
size: -
V: TRBV11-3
J: TRBJ1-1

DNA: TGCGCCAGCAGCCAGGGGGACACGAACACCGGGGAGCTGTTTTTT
CDR3: CASSQGDTNTGELFF
D: -
size: -
V: TRBV4-1
J: TRBJ2-2

DNA: TGCGCCAGCAGCCAAGTAGGGCGGGAAGATGAGCAGTTCTTC
CDR3: CASSQVGREDEQFF
D: -
size: -
V: TRBV4-3
J: TRBJ2-1

DNA: TGTGCCAGCAGTTACGTTCGACAGGGGTCCTACAATGAGCAGTTCTTC
CDR3: CASSYVRQGSYNEQFF
D: TRBD1
size: -
V: TRBV6-5
J: TRBJ2-1

DNA: TGTGCCAGCAGCTTAAAAGAGGAGACCCAGTACTTC
CDR3: CASSLKEETQYF
D: -
size: -
V: TRBV7-9
J: TRBJ2-5

DNA: TGCGCCAGCAGCCAAGCAGTTCCCCGGGACAGGAACACTGAAGCTTTCTTT
CDR3: CASSQAVPRDRNTEAFF
D: TRBD1
size: few
V: TRBV4-1
J: TRBJ1-1

DNA: TGTGCCTGGAGCCACCTGGGGCAGAACACCGGGGAGCTGTTTTTT
CDR3: CAWSHLGQNTGELFF
D: -
size: -
V: TRBV30
J: TRBJ2-2

DNA: TGTGCCAGCAGTTTAGGACTAGCGGGGCGAAAGACCCAGTACTTC
CDR3: CASSLGLAGRKTQYF
D: TRBD2
size: -
V: TRBV28
J: TRBJ2-5

DNA: TGTGCTAGTGGTTTGGGAATCCGGGACAACAACGTCCATGAGCAGTTCTTC
CDR3: CASGLGIRDNNVHEQFF
D: -
size: -
V: TRBV12-5
J: TRBJ2-1

DNA: TGTGCCAGCTCAGCGCAGAAAACAGGGGTTAACAATGAGCAGTTCTTC
CDR3: CASSAQKTGVNNEQFF
D: TRBD1
size: -
V: TRBV18
J: TRBJ2-1

DNA: TGTGCCAGCAATTCCTTGGGGAGCCAAAACATTCAGTACTTC
CDR3: CASNSLGSQNIQYF
D: -
size: -
V: TRBV2
J: TRBJ2-4

DNA: TGTGCCAGTAGTGGGGACAGACGGGAGACCCAGTACTTC
CDR3: CASSGDRRETQYF
D: TRBD1
size: -
V: TRBV19
J: TRBJ2-5